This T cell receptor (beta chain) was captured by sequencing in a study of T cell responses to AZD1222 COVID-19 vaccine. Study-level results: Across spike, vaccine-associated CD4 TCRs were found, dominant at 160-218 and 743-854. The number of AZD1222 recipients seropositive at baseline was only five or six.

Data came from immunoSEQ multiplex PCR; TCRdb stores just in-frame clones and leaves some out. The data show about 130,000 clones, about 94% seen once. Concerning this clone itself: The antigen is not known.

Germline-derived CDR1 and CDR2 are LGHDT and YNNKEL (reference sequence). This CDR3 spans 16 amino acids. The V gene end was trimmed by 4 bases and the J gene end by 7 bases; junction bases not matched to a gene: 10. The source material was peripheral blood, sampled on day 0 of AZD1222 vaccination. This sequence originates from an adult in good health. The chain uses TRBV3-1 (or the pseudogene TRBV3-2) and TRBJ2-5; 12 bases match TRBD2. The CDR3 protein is CASSLTSGGPGGTQYF. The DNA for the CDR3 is TGTGCCAGCAGCCTCACTAGCGGGGGGCCCGGGGGGACCCAGTACTTC.